This T cell receptor (beta chain) was profiled in a study of blood T cell repertoires in COVID-19. About the research overall: Sites in the United States, Italy and Spain provided acute and convalescent COVID-19 samples.

The CDR3 runs 14 residues. CDR1 is SGHKS, CDR2 YYEKEE, per germline (reference sequence). V was trimmed by 6 bases and J by 2 bases, leaving 11 bases between them. Sequenced by immunoSEQ multiplex PCR; TCRdb stores in-frame clones only, minus some. The table lists just over 250,000 clones, 80% to 90% of them singletons. The specimen sequenced was peripheral blood. This sequence originates from an older woman with COVID-19, enrolled during active disease. The chain uses TRBV5-5 and TRBJ1-4; possible D gene TRBD1, 6 bases. CDR3 DNA: TGTGCCAGCAAGAGGACAGCGACTAATGAAAAACTGTTTTTT. It codes for CASKRTATNEKLFF.